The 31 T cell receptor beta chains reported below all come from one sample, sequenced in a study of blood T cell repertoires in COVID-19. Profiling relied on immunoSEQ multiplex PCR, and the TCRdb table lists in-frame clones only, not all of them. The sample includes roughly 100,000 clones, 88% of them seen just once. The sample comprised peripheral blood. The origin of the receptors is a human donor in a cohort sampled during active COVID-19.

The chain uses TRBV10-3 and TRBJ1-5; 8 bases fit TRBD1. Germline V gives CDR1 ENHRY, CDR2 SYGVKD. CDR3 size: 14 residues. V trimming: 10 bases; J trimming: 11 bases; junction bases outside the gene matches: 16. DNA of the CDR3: TGTGCCACCTCAAAGACAGGGGCGACGGTGGCCCAGCATTTT. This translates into CATSKTGATVAQHF.

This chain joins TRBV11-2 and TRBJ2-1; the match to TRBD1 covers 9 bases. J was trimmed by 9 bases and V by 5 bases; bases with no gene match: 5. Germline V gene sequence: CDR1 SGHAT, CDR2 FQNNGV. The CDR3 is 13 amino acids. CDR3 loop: CASSGDRDGEQFF. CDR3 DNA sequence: TGTGCCAGCAGCGGGGACAGGGACGGTGAGCAGTTCTTC.

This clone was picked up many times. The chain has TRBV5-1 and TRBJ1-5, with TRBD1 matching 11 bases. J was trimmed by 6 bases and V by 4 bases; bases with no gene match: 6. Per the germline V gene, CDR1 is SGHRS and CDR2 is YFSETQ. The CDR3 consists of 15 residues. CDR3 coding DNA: TGCGCCAGCAGCCGCTCCGGGACAGGGGGTCAGCCCCAGCATTTT. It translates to CASSRSGTGGQPQHF.

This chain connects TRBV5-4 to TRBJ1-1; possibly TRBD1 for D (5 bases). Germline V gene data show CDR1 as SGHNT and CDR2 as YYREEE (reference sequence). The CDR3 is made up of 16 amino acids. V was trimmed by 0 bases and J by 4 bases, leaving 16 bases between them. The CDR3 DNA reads TGTGCCAGCAGCTTGGGTAGCGGGGGAGGAGGCACTGAAGCTTTCTTT. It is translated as CASSLGSGGGGTEAFF.

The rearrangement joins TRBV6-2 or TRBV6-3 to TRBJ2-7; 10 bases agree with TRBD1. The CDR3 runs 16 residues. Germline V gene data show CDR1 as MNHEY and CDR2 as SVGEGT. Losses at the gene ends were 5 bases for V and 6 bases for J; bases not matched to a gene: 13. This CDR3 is CASSIASGTGVREQYF. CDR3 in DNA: TGTGCCAGCAGTATTGCATCCGGGACAGGGGTCCGCGAGCAGTACTTC.

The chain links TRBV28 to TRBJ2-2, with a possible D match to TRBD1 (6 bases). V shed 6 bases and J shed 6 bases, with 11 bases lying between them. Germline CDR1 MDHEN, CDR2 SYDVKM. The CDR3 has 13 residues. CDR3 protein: CASSLGGPGELFF. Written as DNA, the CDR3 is TGTGCCAGCAGCCTAGGGGGTCCCGGGGAGCTGTTTTTT.

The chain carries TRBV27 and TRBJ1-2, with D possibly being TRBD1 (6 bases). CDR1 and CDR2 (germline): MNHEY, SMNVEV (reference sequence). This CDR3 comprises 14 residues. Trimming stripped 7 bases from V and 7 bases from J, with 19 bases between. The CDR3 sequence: CASNLQGFYRGYTF. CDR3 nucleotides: TGTGCCAGCAACCTACAGGGCTTCTATCGTGGCTACACCTTC.

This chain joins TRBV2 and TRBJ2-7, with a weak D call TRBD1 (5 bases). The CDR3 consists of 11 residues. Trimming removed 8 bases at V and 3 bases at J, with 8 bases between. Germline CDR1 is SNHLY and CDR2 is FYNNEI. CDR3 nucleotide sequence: TGTGCCAGCGGGGCGCACTACGAGCAGTACTTC. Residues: CASGAHYEQYF.

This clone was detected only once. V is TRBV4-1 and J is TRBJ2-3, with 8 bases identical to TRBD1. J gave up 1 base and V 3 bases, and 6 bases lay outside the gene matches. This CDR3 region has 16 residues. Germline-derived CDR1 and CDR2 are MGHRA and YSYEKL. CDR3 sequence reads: CASSQALGQGTDTQYF. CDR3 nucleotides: TGCGCCAGCAGCCAGGCGCTGGGACAGGGCACAGATACGCAGTATTTT.

The CDR3 loop is CASSPTSQGSEQFF. The CDR3 bases are TGTGCCAGCTCTCCAACTTCACAGGGATCGGAGCAGTTCTTC. This chain uses TRBV18 with TRBJ2-1, with D perhaps matching TRBD1 (6 bases). The ends were cut back, 6 bases at V and 10 bases at J, with 19 bases in the middle. Looked up from germline, CDR1 is KGHSH and CDR2 is LQKENI. The CDR3 has 14 amino acids.

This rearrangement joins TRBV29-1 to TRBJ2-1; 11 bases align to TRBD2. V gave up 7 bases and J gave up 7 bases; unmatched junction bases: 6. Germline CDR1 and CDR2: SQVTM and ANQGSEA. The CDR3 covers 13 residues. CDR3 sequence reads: CSGRLAGINEQFF. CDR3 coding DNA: TGCAGCGGACGACTAGCGGGGATAAATGAGCAGTTCTTC.

The CDR3 loop reads CASSRYRDRDTDTQYF. CDR3 in DNA: TGTGCCAGCAGCCGGTACCGGGACAGGGACACAGATACGCAGTATTTT. The J gene is TRBJ2-3, the V gene TRBV4-2; TRBD1 matches at 9 bases. V dropped 4 bases and J dropped 2; count of bases not matched to a gene: 7. The CDR3 is made up of 16 amino acids. Germline lookup yields CDR1 LGHNA and CDR2 YNFKEQ.

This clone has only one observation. The CDR3 DNA reads TGCGCCAGCAGCCAAGGGCTACTGCGGCGGGGGCCCCTAGGGGAGCTGTTTTTT. Its translation is CASSQGLLRRGPLGELFF. The V call is TRBV4-1, the J call TRBJ2-2, with D possibly being TRBD2 (7 bases). CDR1 and CDR2 from the germline V gene are MGHRA and YSYEKL. The V end was cut by 1 base, the J end by 8 bases, with 23 bases between. The CDR3 has 18 residues.

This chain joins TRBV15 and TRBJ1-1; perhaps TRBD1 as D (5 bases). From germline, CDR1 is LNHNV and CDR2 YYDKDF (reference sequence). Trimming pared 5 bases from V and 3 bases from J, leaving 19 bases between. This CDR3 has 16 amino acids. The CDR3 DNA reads TGTGCCACCAGCCTTACCATCAACTTCAGGGACACTGAAGCTTTCTTT. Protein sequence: CATSLTINFRDTEAFF. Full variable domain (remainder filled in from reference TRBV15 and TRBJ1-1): DAMVIQNPRYQVTQFGKPVTLSCSQTLNHNVMYWYQQKSSQAPKLLFHYYDKDFNNEADTPDNFQSRRPNTSFCFLDIRSPGLGDTAMYLCATSLTINFRDTEAFFGQGTRLTVV.

CDR3 DNA: TGTGCCAGCAGTCATGGACTGAACTGGGTGAGTGGAGAGACCCAGTACTTC. Its translation: CASSHGLNWVSGETQYF. The rearrangement joins TRBV6-6 to TRBJ2-5; D possibly corresponds to TRBD2 (5 bases). V was clipped by 5 bases and J by 4 bases, with 23 bases between them. This CDR3 has 17 amino acids. Germline V gene data show CDR1 as MNHNY and CDR2 as SVGAGI (reference sequence).

The CDR3 spells CASTTLGRSLYGYTF. CDR3 bases: TGTGCCAGCACCACCTTGGGCAGAAGCCTCTATGGCTACACCTTC. The chain is built from TRBV7-9 and TRBJ1-2; no firm D call. CDR1 SEHNR and CDR2 FQNEAQ come from the germline V gene (reference sequence). The CDR3 extends over 15 amino acids. Trimming removed 7 bases at V and 4 bases at J, with 19 bases between. The complete variable domain, with remaining parts taken from reference TRBV7-9 and TRBJ1-2, reads DTGVSQNPRHKITKRGQNVTFRCDPISEHNRLYWYRQTLGQGPEFLTYFQNEAQLEKSRLLSDRFSAERPKGSFSTLEIQRTEQGDSAMYLCASTTLGRSLYGYTFGSGTRLTVV.

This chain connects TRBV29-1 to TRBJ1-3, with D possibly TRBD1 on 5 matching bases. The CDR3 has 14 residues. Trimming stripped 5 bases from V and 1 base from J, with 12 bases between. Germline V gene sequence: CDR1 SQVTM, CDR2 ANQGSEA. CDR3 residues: CSVWEGLSGNTIYF. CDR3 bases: TGCAGCGTTTGGGAGGGGCTGTCTGGAAACACCATATATTTT.

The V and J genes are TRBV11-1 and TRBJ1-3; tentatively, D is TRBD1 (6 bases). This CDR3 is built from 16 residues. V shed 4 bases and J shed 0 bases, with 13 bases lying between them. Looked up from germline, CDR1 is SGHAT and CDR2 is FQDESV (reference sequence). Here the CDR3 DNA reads TGTGCCAGCAGCTCCGGACAGTTCGACTCTGGAAACACCATATATTTT. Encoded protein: CASSSGQFDSGNTIYF.

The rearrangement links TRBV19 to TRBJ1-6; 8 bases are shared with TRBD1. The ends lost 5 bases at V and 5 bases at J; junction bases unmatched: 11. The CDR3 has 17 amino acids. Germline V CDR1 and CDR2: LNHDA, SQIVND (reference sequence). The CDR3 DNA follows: TGTGCCAGTAGTGGTCCCAGGGGGCGCGGGAATAATTCACCCCTCCACTTT. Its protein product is CASSGPRGRGNNSPLHF.

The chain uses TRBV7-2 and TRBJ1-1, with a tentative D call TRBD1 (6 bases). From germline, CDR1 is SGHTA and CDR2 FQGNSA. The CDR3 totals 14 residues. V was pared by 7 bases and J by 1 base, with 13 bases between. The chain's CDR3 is CASTHGGGNTEAFF. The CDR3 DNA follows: TGTGCCAGCACCCATGGGGGCGGGAACACTGAAGCTTTCTTT.

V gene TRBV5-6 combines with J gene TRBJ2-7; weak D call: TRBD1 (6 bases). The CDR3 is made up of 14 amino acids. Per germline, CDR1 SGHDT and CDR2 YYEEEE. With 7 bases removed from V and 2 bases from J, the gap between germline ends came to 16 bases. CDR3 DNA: TGTGCCAGCCGTACAGGGCTGAGTACCTACGAGCAGTACTTC. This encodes CASRTGLSTYEQYF.

The CDR3 nucleotides read TGCAGCGTCGCAAAGGGAGGGAGCGATGAAAAACTGTTTTTT. It yields the protein CSVAKGGSDEKLFF. The rearrangement links TRBV29-1 to TRBJ1-4; D remains unclear. CDR3 length: 14 residues. Looked up from germline, CDR1 is SQVTM and CDR2 is ANQGSEA. V was pared by 6 bases and J by 6 bases, with 17 bases between.

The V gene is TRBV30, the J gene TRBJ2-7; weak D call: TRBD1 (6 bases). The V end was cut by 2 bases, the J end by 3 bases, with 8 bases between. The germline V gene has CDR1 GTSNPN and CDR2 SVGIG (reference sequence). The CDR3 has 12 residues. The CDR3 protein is CAWSTDSYEQYF. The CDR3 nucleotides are TGTGCCTGGAGTACGGACAGCTACGAGCAGTACTTC.

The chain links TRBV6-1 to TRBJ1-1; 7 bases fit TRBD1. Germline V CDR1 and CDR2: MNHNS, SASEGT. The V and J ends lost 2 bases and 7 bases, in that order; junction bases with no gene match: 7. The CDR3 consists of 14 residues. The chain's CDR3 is CASSEYADRLEAFF. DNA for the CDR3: TGTGCCAGCAGTGAATATGCGGACAGGCTTGAAGCTTTCTTT.

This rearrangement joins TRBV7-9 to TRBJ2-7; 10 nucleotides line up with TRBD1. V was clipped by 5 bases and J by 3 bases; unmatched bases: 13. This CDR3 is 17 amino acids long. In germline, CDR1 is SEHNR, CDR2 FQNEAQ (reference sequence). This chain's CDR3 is CASSTSPGQGTNYEQYF. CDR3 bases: TGTGCCAGCAGCACCTCACCGGGACAGGGGACCAACTACGAGCAGTACTTC.

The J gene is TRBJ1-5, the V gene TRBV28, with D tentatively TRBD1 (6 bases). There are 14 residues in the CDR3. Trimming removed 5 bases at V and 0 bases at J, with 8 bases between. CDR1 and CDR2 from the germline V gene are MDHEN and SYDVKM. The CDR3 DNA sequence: TGTGCCAGCAGTACAGGGAATAGCAATCAGCCCCAGCATTTT. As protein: CASSTGNSNQPQHF.

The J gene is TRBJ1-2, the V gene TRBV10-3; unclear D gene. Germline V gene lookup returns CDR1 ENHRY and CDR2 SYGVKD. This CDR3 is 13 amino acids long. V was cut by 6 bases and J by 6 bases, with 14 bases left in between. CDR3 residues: CAISGGPRDGYTF. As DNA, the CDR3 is TGTGCCATCAGCGGAGGCCCAAGAGATGGCTACACCTTC.

DNA for the CDR3: TGCGCCAGCAGCTCCCCGGACAGGGCCAACACTGAAGCTTTCTTT. It translates to CASSSPDRANTEAFF. The chain carries TRBV5-1 and TRBJ1-1; 8 bases are shared with TRBD1. V lost 3 bases to trimming and J lost 2 bases; unmatched junction nucleotides: 6. The CDR3 extends over 15 amino acids. Germline V gives CDR1 SGHRS, CDR2 YFSETQ.

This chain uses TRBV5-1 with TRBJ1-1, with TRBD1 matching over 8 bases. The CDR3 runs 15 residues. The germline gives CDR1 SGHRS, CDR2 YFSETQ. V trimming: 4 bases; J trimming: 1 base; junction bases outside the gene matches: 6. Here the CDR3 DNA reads TGCGCCAGCAGCCAAGGACAGGGAGGGAACACTGAAGCTTTCTTT. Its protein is CASSQGQGGNTEAFF.

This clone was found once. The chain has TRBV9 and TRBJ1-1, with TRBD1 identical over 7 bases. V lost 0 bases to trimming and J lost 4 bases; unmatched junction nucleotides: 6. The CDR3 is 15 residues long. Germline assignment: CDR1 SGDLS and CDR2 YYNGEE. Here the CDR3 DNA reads TGTGCCAGCAGCGTAGGAGGGGGCTCGACCACTGAAGCTTTCTTT. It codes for CASSVGGGSTTEAFF.

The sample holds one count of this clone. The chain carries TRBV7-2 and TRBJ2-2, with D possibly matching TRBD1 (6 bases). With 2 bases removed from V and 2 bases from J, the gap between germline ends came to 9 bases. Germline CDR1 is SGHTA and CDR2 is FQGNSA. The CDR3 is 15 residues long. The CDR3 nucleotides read TGTGCCAGCAGCTTAAGACAGGCTAACACCGGGGAGCTGTTTTTT. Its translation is CASSLRQANTGELFF.